The T cell receptor beta chain described here comes from a study of blood T cell repertoires in COVID-19. At the level of the study: Sources were T cells, B-cell-depleted T cells, or PBMCs; the material itself was cDNA or gDNA.

Trimming removed 2 bases from V and 6 bases from J, with 11 bases in between. CDR3 length: 13 amino acids. Germline-derived CDR1 and CDR2 are GTSNPN and SVGIG (reference sequence). Sequenced by immunoSEQ multiplex PCR; TCRdb stores in-frame clones only, minus some. The profile shows some 350,000 clones, more than 75% of them singletons. The gene calls are TRBV30 and TRBJ2-1; D uncertain. The sequenced sample was peripheral blood. The receptor was isolated from a woman aged 45-60 years with COVID-19, enrolled during active disease. This CDR3 reads CAWSTQQVNEQFF. The CDR3 nucleotides read TGTGCCTGGAGTACCCAACAAGTCAATGAGCAGTTCTTC.